This entry lists 4 T cell receptor beta chains sequenced from one sample in a study of human T cells and chemical hapten exposure. Time point denoted: healthy volunteer bleed at 6 weeks. The total RNA was obtained from whole blood that was not fractionated. In TCRdb, the RACE reads were re-called with MiXCR into one record per CDR3 protein. The sample records approximately 79,000 distinct CDR3 sequences, about 8.7% being singletons. What was sequenced was whole blood. The receptors were sampled from a male donor in good health. Some clones in this sample may be carry-over from other donors' samples.

The CDR3 protein is CASSYSRPRDNQPQHF. For the CDR3, the DNA is TGTGCCAGCAGTTACTCGAGGCCGAGGGACAATCAGCCCCAGCATTTT. V and J are TRBV6-2 or TRBV6-3 and TRBJ1-5; D is ambiguous. Per germline, CDR1 MNHEY and CDR2 SVGEGT. CDR3 length equals 16 residues. Trimming removed 0 bases from V and 3 bases from J, with 12 bases in between.

This clonotype has a count of ten or more. The V and J genes are TRBV20-1 and TRBJ2-1, with 14 bases fitting TRBD2. The CDR3 extends over 15 amino acids. In germline, CDR1 is DFQATT, CDR2 SNEGSKA (reference sequence). V gave up 5 bases and J gave up 6 bases; unmatched junction bases: 6. The CDR3 protein is CSAGSGTSGSNEQFF. CDR3 bases: TGCAGTGCTGGCTCCGGGACTAGCGGGAGCAATGAGCAGTTCTTC.

Ten or more counts support this clonotype. V usage is TRBV7-7 and J usage is TRBJ1-5; possible D gene TRBD1, 5 bases. Deletions cut 3 bases from V and 4 bases from J, with 13 bases between. This CDR3 has 15 residues. CDR1 is SSHAT and CDR2 is FNYEAQ in the germline V gene (reference sequence). The CDR3 is CASSFSEHRNQPQHF. The CDR3 DNA is TGTGCCAGCAGCTTTTCCGAACACAGGAATCAGCCCCAGCATTTT.

A few counts support this clonotype. The V call is TRBV5-1, the J call TRBJ2-4; D ambiguous. Germline V gene lookup returns CDR1 SGHRS and CDR2 YFSETQ. The length of the CDR3 is 13 residues. V was shortened by 0 bases and J by 2 bases, with 3 bases between the two germline ends. The CDR3 is CASSLGTKNIQYF. DNA for the CDR3: TGCGCCAGCAGCTTGGGAACCAAAAACATTCAGTACTTC.